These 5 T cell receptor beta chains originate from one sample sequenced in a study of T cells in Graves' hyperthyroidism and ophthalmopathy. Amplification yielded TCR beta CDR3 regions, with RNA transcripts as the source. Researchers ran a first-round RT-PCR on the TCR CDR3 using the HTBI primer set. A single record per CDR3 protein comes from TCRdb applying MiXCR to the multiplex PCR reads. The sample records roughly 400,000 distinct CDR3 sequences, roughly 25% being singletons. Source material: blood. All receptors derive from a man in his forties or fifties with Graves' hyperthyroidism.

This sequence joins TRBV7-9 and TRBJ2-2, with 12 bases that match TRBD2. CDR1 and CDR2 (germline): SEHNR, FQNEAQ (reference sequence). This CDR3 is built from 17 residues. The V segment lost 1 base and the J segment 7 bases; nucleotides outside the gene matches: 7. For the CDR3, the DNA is TGTGCCAGCAGCTTAGGAGGACTAGCGGGACTCGTCGGGGAGCTGTTTTTT. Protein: CASSLGGLAGLVGELFF.

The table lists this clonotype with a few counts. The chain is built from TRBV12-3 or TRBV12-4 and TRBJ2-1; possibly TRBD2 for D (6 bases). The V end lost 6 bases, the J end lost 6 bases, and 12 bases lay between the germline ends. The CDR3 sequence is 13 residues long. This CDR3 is CASRPGLGNEQFF. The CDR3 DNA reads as TGTGCCAGCAGACCGGGACTGGGCAATGAGCAGTTCTTC.

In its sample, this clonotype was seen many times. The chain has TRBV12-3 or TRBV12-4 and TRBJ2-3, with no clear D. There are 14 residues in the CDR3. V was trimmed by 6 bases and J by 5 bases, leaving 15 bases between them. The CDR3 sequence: CASSPGLTLDTQYF. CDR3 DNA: TGTGCCAGCAGCCCGGGTCTTACCTTAGATACGCAGTATTTT.

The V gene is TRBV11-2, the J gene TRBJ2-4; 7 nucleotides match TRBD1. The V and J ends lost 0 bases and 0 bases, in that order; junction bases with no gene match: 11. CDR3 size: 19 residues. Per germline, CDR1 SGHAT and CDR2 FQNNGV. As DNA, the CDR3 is TGTGCCAGCAGCTTAGAGGGACAGACACCTTCCCTAGCCAAAAACATTCAGTACTTC. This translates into CASSLEGQTPSLAKNIQYF. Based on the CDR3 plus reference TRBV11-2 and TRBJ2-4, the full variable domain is EAGVAQSPRYKIIEKRQSVAFWCNPISGHATLYWYQQILGQGPKLLIQFQNNGVVDDSQLPKDRFSAERLKGVDSTLKIQPAKLEDSAVYLCASSLEGQTPSLAKNIQYFGAGTRLSVL.

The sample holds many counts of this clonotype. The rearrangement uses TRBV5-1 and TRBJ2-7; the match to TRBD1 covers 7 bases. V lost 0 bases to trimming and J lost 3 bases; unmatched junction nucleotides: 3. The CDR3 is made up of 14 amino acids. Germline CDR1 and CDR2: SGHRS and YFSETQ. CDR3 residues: CASSLGRGNYEQYF. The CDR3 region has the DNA TGCGCCAGCAGCTTGGGCAGGGGGAACTACGAGCAGTACTTC.